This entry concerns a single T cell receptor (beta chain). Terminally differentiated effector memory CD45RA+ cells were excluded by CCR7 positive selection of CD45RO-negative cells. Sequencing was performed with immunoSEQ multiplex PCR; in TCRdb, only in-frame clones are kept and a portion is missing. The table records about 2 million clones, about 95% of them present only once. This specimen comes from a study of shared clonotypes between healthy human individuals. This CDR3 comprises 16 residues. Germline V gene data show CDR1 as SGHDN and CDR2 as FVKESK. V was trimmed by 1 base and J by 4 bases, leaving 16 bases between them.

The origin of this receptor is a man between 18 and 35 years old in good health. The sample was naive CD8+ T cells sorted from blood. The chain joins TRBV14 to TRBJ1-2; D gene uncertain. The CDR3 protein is CASSQVDRAPRYGYTF. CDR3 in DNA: TGTGCCAGCAGCCAAGTCGATCGTGCTCCGCGCTATGGCTACACCTTC.